One TCR beta chain is described in this entry. This sample stems from a study of blood T cell repertoires in COVID-19. Across the whole study: The United States, Italy and Spain were the sources of the acute and convalescent COVID-19 samples. PBMCs, B-cell-depleted T cells, or T cells provided the cDNA or gDNA that made up the material.

Germline CDR1 and CDR2: MDHEN and SYDVKM. The CDR3 is 16 residues long. Germline trimming cut 6 bases from V and 0 bases from J; bases unmatched to any gene: 10. Data came from immunoSEQ multiplex PCR; TCRdb stores just in-frame clones and leaves some out. The sample carries approximately 110,000 clones, 81% recorded once. The sequenced sample consisted of peripheral blood. The sequence was collected from a man aged 50 to 60 with acute or convalescent COVID-19. The rearrangement uses TRBV28 and TRBJ1-2, with 7 bases aligning to TRBD1. CDR3 region: CASRRISTGANYGYTF. The CDR3 nucleotides read TGTGCCAGCAGACGTATCTCTACAGGGGCTAACTATGGCTACACCTTC.